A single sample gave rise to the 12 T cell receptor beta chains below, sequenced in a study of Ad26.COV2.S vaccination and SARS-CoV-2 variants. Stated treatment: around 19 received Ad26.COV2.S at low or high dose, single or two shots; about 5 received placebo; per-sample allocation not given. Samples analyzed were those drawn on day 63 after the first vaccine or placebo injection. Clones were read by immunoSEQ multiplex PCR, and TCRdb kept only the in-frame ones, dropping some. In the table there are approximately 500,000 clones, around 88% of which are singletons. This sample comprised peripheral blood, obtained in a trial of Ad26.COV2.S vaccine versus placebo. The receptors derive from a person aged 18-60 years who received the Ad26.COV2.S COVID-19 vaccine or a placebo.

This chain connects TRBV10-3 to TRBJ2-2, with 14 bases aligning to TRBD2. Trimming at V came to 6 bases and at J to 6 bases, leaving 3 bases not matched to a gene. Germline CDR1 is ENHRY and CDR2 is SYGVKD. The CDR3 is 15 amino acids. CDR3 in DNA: TGTGCCATCAGGGGGACTAGCGGGAGAGCCGGGGAGCTGTTTTTT. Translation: CAIRGTSGRAGELFF.

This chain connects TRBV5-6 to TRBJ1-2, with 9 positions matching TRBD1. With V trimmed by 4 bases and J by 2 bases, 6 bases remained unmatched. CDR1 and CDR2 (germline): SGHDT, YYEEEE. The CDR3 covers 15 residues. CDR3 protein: CASSTPGQGNYGYTF. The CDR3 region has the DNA TGTGCCAGCAGCACGCCGGGACAGGGAAACTATGGCTACACCTTC.

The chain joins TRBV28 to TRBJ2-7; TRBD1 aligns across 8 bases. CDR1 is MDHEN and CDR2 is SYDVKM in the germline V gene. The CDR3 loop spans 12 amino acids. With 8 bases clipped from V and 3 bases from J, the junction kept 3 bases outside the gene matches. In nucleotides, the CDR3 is TGTGCCAGCCAGGGGGCCAACTACGAGCAGTACTTC. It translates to CASQGANYEQYF.

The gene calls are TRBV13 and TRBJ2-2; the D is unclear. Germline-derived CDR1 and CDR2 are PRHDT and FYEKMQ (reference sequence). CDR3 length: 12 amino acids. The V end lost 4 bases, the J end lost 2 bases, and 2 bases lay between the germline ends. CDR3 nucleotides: TGTGCCAGCAGCTCCAACACCGGGGAGCTGTTTTTT. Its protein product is CASSSNTGELFF.

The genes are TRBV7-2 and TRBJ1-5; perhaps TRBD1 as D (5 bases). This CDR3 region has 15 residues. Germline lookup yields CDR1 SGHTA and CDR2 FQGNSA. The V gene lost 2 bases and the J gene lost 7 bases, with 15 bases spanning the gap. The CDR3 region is CASSLRAGPGQPQHF. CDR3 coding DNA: TGTGCCAGCAGCTTACGCGCAGGGCCCGGACAGCCCCAGCATTTT.

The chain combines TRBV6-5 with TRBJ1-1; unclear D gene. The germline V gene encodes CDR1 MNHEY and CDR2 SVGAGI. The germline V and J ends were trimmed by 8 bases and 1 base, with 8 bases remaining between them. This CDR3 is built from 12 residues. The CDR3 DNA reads TGTGCCAGCCGAAGTACGAACACTGAAGCTTTCTTT. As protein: CASRSTNTEAFF.

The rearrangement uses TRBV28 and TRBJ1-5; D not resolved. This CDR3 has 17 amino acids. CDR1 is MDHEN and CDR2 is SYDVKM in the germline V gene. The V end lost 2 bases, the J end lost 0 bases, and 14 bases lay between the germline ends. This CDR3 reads CASSLAASQYSNQPQHF. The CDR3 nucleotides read TGTGCCAGCAGTTTAGCGGCAAGTCAATATAGCAATCAGCCCCAGCATTTT.

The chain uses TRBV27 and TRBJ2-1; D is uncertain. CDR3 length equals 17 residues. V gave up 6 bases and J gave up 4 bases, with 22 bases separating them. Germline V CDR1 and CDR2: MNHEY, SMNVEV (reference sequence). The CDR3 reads CASSLMWRLGSYNEQFF. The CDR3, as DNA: TGTGCCAGCAGCCTTATGTGGCGATTGGGGTCATACAATGAGCAGTTCTTC.

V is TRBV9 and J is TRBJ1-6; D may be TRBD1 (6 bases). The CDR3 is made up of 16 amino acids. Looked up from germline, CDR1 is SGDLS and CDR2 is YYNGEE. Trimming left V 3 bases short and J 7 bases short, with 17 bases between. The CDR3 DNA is TGTGCCAGCAGCGCCTCATCCGGGACACGAAATTCACCCCTCCACTTT. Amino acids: CASSASSGTRNSPLHF.

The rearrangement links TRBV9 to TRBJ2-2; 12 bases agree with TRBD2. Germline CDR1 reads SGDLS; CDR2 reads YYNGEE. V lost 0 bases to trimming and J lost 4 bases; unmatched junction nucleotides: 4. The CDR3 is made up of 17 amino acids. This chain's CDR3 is CASSVGLAGVATGELFF. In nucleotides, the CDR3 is TGTGCCAGCAGCGTAGGACTAGCGGGAGTCGCCACCGGGGAGCTGTTTTTT.

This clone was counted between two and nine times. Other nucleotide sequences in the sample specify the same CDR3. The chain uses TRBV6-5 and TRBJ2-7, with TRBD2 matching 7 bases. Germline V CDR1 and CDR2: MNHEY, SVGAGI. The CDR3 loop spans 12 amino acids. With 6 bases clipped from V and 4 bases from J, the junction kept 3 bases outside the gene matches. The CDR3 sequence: CASRGGDYEQYF. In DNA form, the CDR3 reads TGTGCCAGCAGGGGGGGGGATTACGAGCAGTACTTC.

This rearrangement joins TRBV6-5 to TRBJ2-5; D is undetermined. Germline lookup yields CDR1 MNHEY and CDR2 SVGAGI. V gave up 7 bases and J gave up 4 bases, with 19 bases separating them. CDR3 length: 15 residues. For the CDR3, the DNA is TGTGCCAGCACCCCCACCCGACTGCAATCAGAGACCCAGTACTTC. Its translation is CASTPTRLQSETQYF.